The 6 T cell receptor beta chains presented below share a single source sample, sequenced in a study of blood T cell repertoires in COVID-19. Only in-frame clones appear in the TCRdb table, and some are missing; sequencing was by immunoSEQ multiplex PCR. Of about 250,000 clones listed, nearly 90% are singletons. Sequenced material: peripheral blood. The receptors originated from a young man with active or convalescent COVID-19.

This rearrangement joins TRBV10-3 to TRBJ1-1; possible D gene TRBD1, 6 bases. Trimming removed 3 bases from V and 6 bases from J, with 8 bases in between. Germline loops: CDR1 ENHRY, CDR2 SYGVKD. The CDR3 is 12 amino acids. The CDR3 coding sequence is TGTGCCATCAGTGATGGGGGCGCTGAAGCTTTCTTT. This translates into CAISDGGAEAFF.

The chain uses TRBV28 and TRBJ1-2; D remains ambiguous. The CDR3 has 13 residues. Germline loops: CDR1 MDHEN, CDR2 SYDVKM. V was clipped by 6 bases and J by 7 bases, with 15 bases between them. The CDR3 here is CASRSDGWSGYTF. The CDR3 nucleotides read TGTGCCAGCAGATCCGACGGGTGGAGTGGCTACACCTTC.

The CDR3 loop is CASSQVGGREQFF. In DNA, the CDR3 is TGTGCCAGCAGCCAAGTGGGAGGACGCGAGCAGTTCTTC. J is TRBJ2-1 and V is TRBV14, with a possible D match to TRBD2 (6 bases). Trimming removed 1 base from V and 10 bases from J, with 11 bases in between. The CDR3 consists of 13 residues. The V gene's germline CDR1 is SGHDN and CDR2 FVKESK.

The chain uses TRBV11-2 and TRBJ2-1; 7 bases map to TRBD2. The ends lost 5 bases at V and 9 bases at J; junction bases unmatched: 16. CDR3 size: 16 residues. Germline lookup yields CDR1 SGHAT and CDR2 FQNNGV. CDR3 in DNA: TGTGCCAGCAGCATTTCTAGCGGAAACCTGAGACGTGAGCAGTTCTTC. Translating it yields CASSISSGNLRREQFF.

The V call is TRBV12-3 or TRBV12-4, the J call TRBJ1-1; the D is unclear. V was pared by 3 bases and J by 7 bases, with 6 bases between. The length of the CDR3 is 11 residues. CDR3 sequence (DNA): TGTGCCAGCAGTTTCGGAGTTGAAGCTTTCTTT. It specifies CASSFGVEAFF.

The chain uses TRBV10-1 and TRBJ1-1, with D hard to call. The CDR3 runs to 13 residues. The V end lost 2 bases, the J end lost 4 bases, and 8 bases lay between the germline ends. The germline CDR1 and CDR2 sequences are WNHNN and SYGVQD (reference sequence). CDR3 sequence (DNA): TGCGCCAGCAGTGAGGCAGGAGGCACTGAAGCTTTCTTT. It translates to CASSEAGGTEAFF.